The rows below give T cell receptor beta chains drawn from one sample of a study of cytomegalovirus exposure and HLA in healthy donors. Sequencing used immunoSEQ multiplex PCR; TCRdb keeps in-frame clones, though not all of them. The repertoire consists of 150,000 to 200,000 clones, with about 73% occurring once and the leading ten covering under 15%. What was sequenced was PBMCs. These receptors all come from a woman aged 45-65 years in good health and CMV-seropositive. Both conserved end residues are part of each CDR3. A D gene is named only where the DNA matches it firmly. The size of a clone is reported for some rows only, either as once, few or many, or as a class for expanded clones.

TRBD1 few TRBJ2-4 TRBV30 TGTGCCTGGAACACAGGGGGCCAAAACATTCAGTACTTC CAWNTGGQNIQYF
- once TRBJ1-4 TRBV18 TGTGCCAGCTCACTCCCGTTGGTAGAGGCTAATGAAAAACTGTTTTTT CASSLPLVEANEKLFF
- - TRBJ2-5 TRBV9 TGTGCCAGCAGCGTAGGCGGGGCCGACCTCGGAACCCAGTACTTC CASSVGGADLGTQYF
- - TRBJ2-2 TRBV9 TGTGCCAGCAGCGTAGACAGCGGGGAGCTGTTTTTT CASSVDSGELFF
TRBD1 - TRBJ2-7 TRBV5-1 TGCGCCAGCAGCAGAACAGGGGGATCCGCCGAGCAGTACTTC CASSRTGGSAEQYF
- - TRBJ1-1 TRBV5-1 TGCGCCAGCAGCTTGGAAATAGGGGTGGGAACTGAAGCTTTCTTT CASSLEIGVGTEAFF
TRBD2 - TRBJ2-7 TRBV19 TGTGCCAGTAGTATCGAGCGGGGGAGCTCCTACGAGCAGTACTTC CASSIERGSSYEQYF
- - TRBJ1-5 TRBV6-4 TGTGCCAGCAGTTACTCGGGCAGGTCCAATCAGCCCCAGCATTTT CASSYSGRSNQPQHF
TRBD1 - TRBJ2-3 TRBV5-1 TGCGCCAGCAGGACAGGGGCCATCAACACAGATACGCAGTATTTT CASRTGAINTDTQYF
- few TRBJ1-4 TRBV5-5 TGTGCCAGCAGCTTGGCCGGGGTCTGGGGGGCTAATGAAAAACTGTTTTTT CASSLAGVWGANEKLFF
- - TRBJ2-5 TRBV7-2 TGTGCCAGCAGCTACAGGGTGGGGGAGACCCAGTACTTC CASSYRVGETQYF
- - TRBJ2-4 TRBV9 TGTGCCAGCAGCGTAGGTGGGGACATAGCCAAAAACATTCAGTACTTC CASSVGGDIAKNIQYF
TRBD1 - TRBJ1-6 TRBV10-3 TGTGCCATCAGTGGCCCCGGGACAGGGCACAATTCACCCCTCCACTTT CAISGPGTGHNSPLHF
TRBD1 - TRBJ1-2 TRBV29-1 TGCAGCGTTGTTCAGGGGGCGAGCGGCGGCCGCCCCAGCTATGGCTACACCTTC CSVVQGASGGRPSYGYTF
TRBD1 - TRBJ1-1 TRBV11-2 TGTGCCAGCAGCTTACACGGACAGGGACAAGCTTTCTTT CASSLHGQGQAFF
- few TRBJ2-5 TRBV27 TGTGCCAGCAGTTATCAGGGGAATCAAGAGACCCAGTACTTC CASSYQGNQETQYF
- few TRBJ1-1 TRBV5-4 TGTGCCAGCAGCCGGGGGGAGGGAAAGGCTTTCTTT CASSRGEGKAFF
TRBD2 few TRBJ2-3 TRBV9 TGTGCCAGCAGCGGGCTAGCGGGGGGTTACACAGATACGCAGTATTTT CASSGLAGGYTDTQYF
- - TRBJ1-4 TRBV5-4 TGTGCCAGCAGTCCTCCAGGGTGGATGGATGAAAAACTGTTTTTT CASSPPGWMDEKLFF
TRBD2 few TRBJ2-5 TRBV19 TGTGCCAGTAGTTCCCGACTAGCGGGGGAACAAGAGACCCAGTACTTC CASSSRLAGEQETQYF
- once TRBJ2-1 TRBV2 TGTGCCAGCAGAGATAGGGGGTACAATGAGCAGTTCTTC CASRDRGYNEQFF
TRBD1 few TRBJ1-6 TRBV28 TGTGCCAGCAGTTCGTACGAGACAGGGCGAGATTCACCCCTCCACTTT CASSSYETGRDSPLHF
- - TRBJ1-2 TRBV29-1 TGCAGCGTTGCCAGGACAGACTATGGCTACACCTTC CSVARTDYGYTF
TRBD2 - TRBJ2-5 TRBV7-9 TGTGCCAGCAGCTCCGTCCGACTAGCGGGGAGGGAGACCCAGTACTTC CASSSVRLAGRETQYF
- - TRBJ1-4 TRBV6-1 TGTGCCAGCAGTGAAGGACCAGGGGCGATTAATGAAAAACTGTTTTTT CASSEGPGAINEKLFF
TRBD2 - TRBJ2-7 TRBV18 TGTGCCAGCTCACCAGGTGCTAGCGGTTACGAGCAGTACTTC CASSPGASGYEQYF
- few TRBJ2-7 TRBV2 TGTGCCAGCAGTGGTTTAGAGCAGTACTTC CASSGLEQYF
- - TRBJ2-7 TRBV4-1 TGCGCCAGCAGCCAAGATCGCGCCCTTAGCTCCTACGAGCAGTACTTC CASSQDRALSSYEQYF
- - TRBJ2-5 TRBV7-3 TGTGCCAGCAGCTTAGGGGGCGGGGGCGGAGAGACCCAGTACTTC CASSLGGGGGETQYF
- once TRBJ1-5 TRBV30 TGTGCCTGGAGTCCGGACACTAGCAATCAGCCCCAGCATTTT CAWSPDTSNQPQHF
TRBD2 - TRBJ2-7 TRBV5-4 TGTGCCAGCAGCTCCGGACTAGCGGGGGGATTCGCCTACGAGCAGTACTTC CASSSGLAGGFAYEQYF
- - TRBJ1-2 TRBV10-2 TGCGCCAGCAGTGCGACCGGGACTAACTATGGCTACACCTTC CASSATGTNYGYTF
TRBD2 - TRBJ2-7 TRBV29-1 TGCAGCGTCGGGACTAGCGGGGGGAGCTCCTACGAGCAGTACTTC CSVGTSGGSSYEQYF
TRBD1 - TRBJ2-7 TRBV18 TGTGCCAGCTCACTCCGGGACAGCTCCTACGAGCAGTACTTC CASSLRDSSYEQYF
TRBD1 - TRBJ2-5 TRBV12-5 TGTGCTAGTGGTTTGACAGGGGCCCAAGAGACCCAGTACTTC CASGLTGAQETQYF
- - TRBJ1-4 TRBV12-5 TGTGCTAGTGGTTTTCTACAGGGAGTTAATGAAAAACTGTTTTTT CASGFLQGVNEKLFF
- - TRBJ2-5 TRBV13 TGTGCCAGCAGCCTTCCGGGAAACAAAGAGACCCAGTACTTC CASSLPGNKETQYF